This T cell receptor beta chain is from a study of beta chain features in type 1 diabetes. Points from the study as a whole: Type 1 diabetes patients had moderately but significantly shorter TCRB CDR3s in all four CD4+ subsets.

Details on this clone: No antigen is known for it.

The CDR3 runs 14 residues. Germline CDR1 and CDR2: MNHEY and SMNVEV (reference sequence). V lost 6 bases and J lost 4; bases outside the gene matches: 6. Since all of the isolated RNA was reverse transcribed, expressed TCRB transcripts were what got sequenced. Clones were read by immunoSEQ multiplex PCR, and TCRdb kept only the in-frame ones, dropping some. Here the sample spans a few hundred thousand clones, over 10% being singletons. Blood was collected once per donor into heparin, averaging approximately 0.12 L. CD45RO/CCR7/CD25/CD127/CD95/CD27 staining was used to isolate CD4+ naive, central memory, regulatory and stem cell-like memory cells by sorting. Sorted populations were all over 98% pure.

Sequencing used naive CD4+ T cells from blood. The rearrangement uses TRBV27 and TRBJ2-1; TRBD1 matches 7 bases. The receptor was isolated from a woman between 18 and 29 years old with type 1 diabetes. CDR3 amino acids: CASSPTDRYNEQFF. In nucleotides, the CDR3 is TGTGCCAGCAGCCCCACGGACAGGTACAATGAGCAGTTCTTC.